This TCR beta chain was recovered during a study of cytotoxic CD8 clonotypes in ibrutinib-treated CLL. Only in-frame clones appear in the TCRdb table, and some are missing; sequencing was by immunoSEQ multiplex PCR. The sample lists 130,000 or so clones, 75% to 85% occurring once. Turning to this clone: The target antigen is unknown.

Study-level points and caveats: Sampling times (in sustained-remission versus progressing patients) were not the same. The study found baseline clonality above age-matched healthy donors, tracking circulating CD8+ T-cell counts.

Germline values: CDR1 SGDLS, CDR2 YYNGEE. This CDR3 contains 17 residues. V trimming: 3 bases; J trimming: 5 bases; junction bases outside the gene matches: 7. The J gene is TRBJ2-2, the V gene TRBV9; 13 bases agree with TRBD2. The sequence was collected from a human donor with chronic lymphocytic leukemia. The material was PBMCs, obtained after 12 months of ibrutinib treatment. The CDR3 here is CASSGTSGRGGTGELFF. The DNA for the CDR3 is TGTGCCAGCAGCGGGACTAGCGGGAGAGGGGGGACCGGGGAGCTGTTTTTT.